This T cell receptor (beta chain) stems from a study of shared clonotypes between healthy human individuals. Comment on this clone: Its antigen is unknown.

With 2 bases removed from V and 4 bases from J, the gap between germline ends came to 12 bases. This CDR3 has 14 residues. Germline CDR1 reads GTSNPN; CDR2 reads SVGIG (reference sequence). How the authors handled the data: Without quality scores, immunoSEQ junctional reads could not be filtered like full-length reads. Sequencing used immunoSEQ multiplex PCR; TCRdb keeps in-frame clones, though not all of them. V and J calls and clone size are copied from that table; D and trimming were computed from the DNA. This repertoire shows under 2.5 million clones, about nine tenths found once; its top ten account for 0.37%. Overall study findings and caveats: The study found 4.5% to 6% of naive CD4 clonotypes shared across a few donors.

The investigators split CD4+ cells into a CD45RA+ naive subset and a CD45RA-negative memory subset. The receptor comes from a man aged 18 to 35 in good health. Some clones in this sample may be carry-over from other donors' samples. The chain uses TRBV30 and TRBJ1-5, with a tentative D call TRBD1 (5 bases). Material: naive CD4+ T cells from PBMCs. Subset defined: CD45RA+ positively selected. The CDR3 region has the DNA TGTGCCTGGAGTCCCGGGACGGCTAATCAGCCCCAGCATTTT. Protein: CAWSPGTANQPQHF.